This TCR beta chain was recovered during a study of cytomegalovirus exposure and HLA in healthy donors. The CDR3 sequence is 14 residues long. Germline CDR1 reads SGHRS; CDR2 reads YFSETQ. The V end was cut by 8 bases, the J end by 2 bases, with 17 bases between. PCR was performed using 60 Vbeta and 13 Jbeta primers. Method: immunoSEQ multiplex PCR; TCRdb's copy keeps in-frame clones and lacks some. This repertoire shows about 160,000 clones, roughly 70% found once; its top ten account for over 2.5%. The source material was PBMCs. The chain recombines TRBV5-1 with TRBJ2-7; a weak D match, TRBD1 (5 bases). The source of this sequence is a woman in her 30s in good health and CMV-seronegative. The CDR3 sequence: CASTVDNYPYEQYF. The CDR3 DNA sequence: TGCGCCAGTACGGTGGACAACTACCCCTACGAGCAGTACTTC. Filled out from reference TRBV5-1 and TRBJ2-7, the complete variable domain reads KAGVTQTPRYLIKTRGQQVTLSCSPISGHRSVSWYQQTPGQGLQFLFEYFSETQRNKGNFPGRFSGRQFSNSRSEMNVSTLELGDSALYLCASTVDNYPYEQYFGPGTRLTVT.